This TCR beta chain derives from a study of shared clonotypes between healthy human individuals. Study details: Contributing individuals were a couple of females and three males aged 18 to 49. Study-wide results and caveats: Clonotype sharing among donors was expected to depend on sequencing depth.

Selected positively for CCR7 and CD45RO-negative, naive CD8 cells excluded terminally differentiated effector memory CD45RA+ cells. Only Caucasian adults living in Nashville, Tennessee made up the donor group. Looked up from germline, CDR1 is LGHNA and CDR2 is YNFKEQ. V lost 4 bases, J lost 9 bases, and 13 bases lay in between. This CDR3 spans 13 amino acids. For this clone: As yet, its antigen is unknown.

It was at deep level that the assay was run. Only in-frame clones appear in the TCRdb table, and some are missing; sequencing was by immunoSEQ multiplex PCR. The sample lists 450,000 to 700,000 clones, roughly 95% occurring once. This chain uses TRBV4-2 with TRBJ2-1; no firm D call. The sequenced sample consisted of naive CD8+ T cells sorted from blood. This sequence originates from a woman in her twenties or thirties in good health. For the CDR3, the DNA is TGTGCCAGCAGCCCCGAAAACTCGGGTGAGCAGTTCTTC. Amino acids: CASSPENSGEQFF.